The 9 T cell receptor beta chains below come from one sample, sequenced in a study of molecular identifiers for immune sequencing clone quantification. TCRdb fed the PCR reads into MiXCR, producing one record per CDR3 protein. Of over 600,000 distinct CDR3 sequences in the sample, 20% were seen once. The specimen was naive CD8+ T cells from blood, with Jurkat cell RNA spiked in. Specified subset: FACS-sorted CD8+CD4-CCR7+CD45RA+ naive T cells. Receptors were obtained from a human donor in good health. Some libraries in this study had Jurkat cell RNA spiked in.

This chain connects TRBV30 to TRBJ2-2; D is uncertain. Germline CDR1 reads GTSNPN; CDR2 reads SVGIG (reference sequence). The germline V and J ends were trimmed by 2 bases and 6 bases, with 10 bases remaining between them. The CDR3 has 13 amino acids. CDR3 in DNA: TGTGCCTGGAGTTTTCTCTCCCCCGGGGAGCTGTTTTTT. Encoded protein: CAWSFLSPGELFF.

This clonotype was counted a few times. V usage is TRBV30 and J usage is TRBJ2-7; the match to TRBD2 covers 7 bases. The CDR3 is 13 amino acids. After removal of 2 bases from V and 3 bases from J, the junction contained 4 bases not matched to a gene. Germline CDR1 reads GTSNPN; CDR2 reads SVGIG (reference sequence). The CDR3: CAWSYGGNYEQYF. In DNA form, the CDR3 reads TGTGCCTGGAGTTACGGGGGGAACTACGAGCAGTACTTC.

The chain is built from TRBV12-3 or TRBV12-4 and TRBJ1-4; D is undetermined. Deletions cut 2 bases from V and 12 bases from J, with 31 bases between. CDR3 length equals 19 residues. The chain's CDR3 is CASSLSAGTSVDSGEELFF. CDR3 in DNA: TGTGCCAGCAGTTTAAGTGCGGGAACGTCGGTGGACTCCGGTGAGGAACTGTTTTTT.

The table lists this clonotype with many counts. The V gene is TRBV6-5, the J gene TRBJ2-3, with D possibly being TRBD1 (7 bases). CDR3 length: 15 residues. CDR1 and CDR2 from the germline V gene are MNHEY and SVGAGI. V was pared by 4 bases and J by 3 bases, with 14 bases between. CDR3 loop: CASSSTGTHTDTQYF. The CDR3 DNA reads TGTGCCAGCAGTTCGACAGGGACTCATACAGATACGCAGTATTTT.

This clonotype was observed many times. The CDR3 region is CASSWGLNTEAFF. The CDR3 nucleotides read TGTGCCAGCAGCTGGGGACTGAACACTGAAGCTTTCTTT. This chain joins TRBV5-4 and TRBJ1-1, with a tentative D call TRBD1 (5 bases). Germline V lookup: CDR1 SGHNT, CDR2 YYREEE (reference sequence). Trimming cost V 3 bases and J 0 bases, with 6 bases left between them. The length of the CDR3 is 13 residues.

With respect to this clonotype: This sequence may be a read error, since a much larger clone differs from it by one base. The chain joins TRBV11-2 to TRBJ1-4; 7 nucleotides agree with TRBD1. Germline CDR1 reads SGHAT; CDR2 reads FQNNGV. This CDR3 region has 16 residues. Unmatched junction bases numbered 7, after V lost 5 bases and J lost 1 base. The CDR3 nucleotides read TGTGCCAGCAGCATAGGGACAGATGTAACTAATGAAAAACTGTTTTTT. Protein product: CASSIGTDVTNEKLFF.

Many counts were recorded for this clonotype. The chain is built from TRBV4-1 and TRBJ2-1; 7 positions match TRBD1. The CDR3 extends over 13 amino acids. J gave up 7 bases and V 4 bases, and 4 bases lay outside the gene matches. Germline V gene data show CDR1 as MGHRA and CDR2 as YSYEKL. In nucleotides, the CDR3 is TGCGCCAGCAGCCGCAACAGGGGAAATGAGCAGTTCTTC. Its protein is CASSRNRGNEQFF.

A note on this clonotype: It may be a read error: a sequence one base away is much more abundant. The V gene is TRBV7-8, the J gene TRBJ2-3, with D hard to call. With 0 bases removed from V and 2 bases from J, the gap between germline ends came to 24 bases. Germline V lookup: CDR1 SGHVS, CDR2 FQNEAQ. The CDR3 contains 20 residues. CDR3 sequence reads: CASSLALSRPSAPATDTQYF. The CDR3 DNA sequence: TGTGCCAGCAGCTTAGCGCTTTCCAGGCCTTCCGCCCCCGCCACAGATACGCAGTATTTT.

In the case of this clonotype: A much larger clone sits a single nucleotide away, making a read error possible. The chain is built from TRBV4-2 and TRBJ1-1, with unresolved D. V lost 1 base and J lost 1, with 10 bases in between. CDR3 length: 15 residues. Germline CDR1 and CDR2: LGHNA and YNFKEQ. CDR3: CASSQGEAGNTEAFF. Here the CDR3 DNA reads TGTGCCAGCAGCCAAGGGGAGGCGGGGAACACTGAAGCTTTCTTT.